This record covers a single TCR beta chain. What it binds is not known. TCRdb's table, derived via immunoSEQ multiplex PCR, lists solely in-frame clones and lacks some. The sample shows approximately 320,000 clones, 80% to 90% of them seen only once. These data belong to a study of shared clonotypes between healthy human individuals. General study findings and limits: Sequencing depth was expected to influence donor clonotype sharing. Unshared clonotypes carried lower generation probabilities than those common to all four donors.

This CDR3 region has 15 residues. V was cut by 10 bases and J by 2 bases, with 21 bases left in between. Germline V gene sequence: CDR1 LGHNT, CDR2 FRNRAP. This clonotype originated in a man between 18 and 29 years old in good health. V usage is TRBV12-5 and J usage is TRBJ2-7, with no clear D. Sequencing was performed on memory CD8+ T cells sorted from blood. Subset: CD45RO+ cells pooled with CCR7-negative TemRA cells. The CDR3 coding sequence is TGTGCTAATAGTATAAAAGCGTCAGCCCCCTACGAGCAGTACTTC. As protein: CANSIKASAPYEQYF.